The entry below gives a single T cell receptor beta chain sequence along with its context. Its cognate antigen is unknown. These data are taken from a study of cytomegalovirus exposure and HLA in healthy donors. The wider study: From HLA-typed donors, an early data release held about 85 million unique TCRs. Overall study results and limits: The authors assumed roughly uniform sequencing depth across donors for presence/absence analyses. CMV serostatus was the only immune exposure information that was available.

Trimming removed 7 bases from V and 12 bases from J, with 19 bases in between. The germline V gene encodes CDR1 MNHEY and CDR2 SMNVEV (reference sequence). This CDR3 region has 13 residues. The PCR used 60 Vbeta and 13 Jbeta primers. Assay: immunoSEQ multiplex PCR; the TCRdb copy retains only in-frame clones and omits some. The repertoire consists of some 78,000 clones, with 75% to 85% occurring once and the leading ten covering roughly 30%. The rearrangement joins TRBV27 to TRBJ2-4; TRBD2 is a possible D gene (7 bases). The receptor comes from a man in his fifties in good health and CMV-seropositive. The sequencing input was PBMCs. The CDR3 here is CASKPGGLGSQYF. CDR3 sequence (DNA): TGTGCCAGCAAACCGGGGGGCTTGGGCAGTCAGTACTTC.